Below are 27 T cell receptor beta chains sequenced from a single sample in a study of beta chain features in type 1 diabetes. Reverse transcribing all isolated RNA meant expressed TCRB transcripts were sequenced. Assay: immunoSEQ multiplex PCR; the TCRdb copy retains only in-frame clones and omits some. The sample records just over 600,000 clones, roughly a sixth being singletons. The specimen sequenced was naive CD4+ T cells from blood. These receptors were obtained from a man aged 18 to 29 in good health.

Only a few counts were recorded for this clone. The chain couples TRBV9 to TRBJ1-6; no clear D. The V gene lost 9 bases and the J gene lost 13 bases, with 5 bases spanning the gap. The CDR3 consists of 8 residues. CDR1 and CDR2 (germline): SGDLS, YYNGEE. As DNA, the CDR3 is TGTGCCAAAGAGCCCCTCCACTTT. Protein product: CAKEPLHF.

In this sample, this clone turned up a few times. The chain has TRBV4-2 and TRBJ2-2; possible D gene TRBD2, 5 bases. This CDR3 region has 16 residues. Germline V CDR1 and CDR2: LGHNA, YNFKEQ. Trimming left V 0 bases short and J 3 bases short, with 11 bases between. CDR3 sequence (DNA): TGTGCCAGCAGCCAAGACTCTAGCCTATACACCGGGGAGCTGTTTTTT. Its protein product is CASSQDSSLYTGELFF.

CDR3 region: CASTSRGTGELFF. Written as DNA, the CDR3 is TGTGCCAGCACGAGTAGGGGCACCGGGGAGCTGTTTTTT. The chain recombines TRBV11-3 with TRBJ2-2; a possible D gene is TRBD1 (5 bases). V lost 7 bases and J 4 bases, leaving 10 bases between the germline ends. The CDR3 consists of 13 residues. Germline loops: CDR1 SGHNT, CDR2 YENEEA.

This clone was seen a handful of times. The rearrangement links TRBV9 to TRBJ2-7, with 7 positions matching TRBD1. V shed 1 base, J shed 4 bases, and the junction held 8 bases outside the gene matches. Germline loops: CDR1 SGDLS, CDR2 YYNGEE. The length of the CDR3 is 15 residues. CDR3 bases: TGTGCCAGCAGCGTAAGGGCCCAGGGGGAATACGAGCAGTACTTC. It encodes CASSVRAQGEYEQYF.

The gene calls are TRBV5-4 and TRBJ2-3, with D unclear. The V and J ends lost 4 bases and 1 base respectively, with 13 bases between them. The germline CDR1 and CDR2 sequences are SGHNT and YYREEE (reference sequence). The CDR3 has 15 amino acids. The CDR3 here is CASSQPTPGTDTQYF. CDR3 coding DNA: TGTGCCAGCAGCCAGCCAACCCCGGGCACAGATACGCAGTATTTT.

The rearrangement uses TRBV11-2 and TRBJ2-5; 8 bases are a match to TRBD2. V was pared by 0 bases and J by 2 bases, with 5 bases of the junction left unmatched. The germline V gene encodes CDR1 SGHAT and CDR2 FQNNGV. CDR3 size: 16 residues. The CDR3 here is CASSLEGSGGQETQYF. The CDR3, as DNA: TGTGCCAGCAGCTTAGAGGGCAGCGGGGGACAAGAGACCCAGTACTTC. The variable domain in full, completed from reference TRBV11-2 and TRBJ2-5, reads EAGVAQSPRYKIIEKRQSVAFWCNPISGHATLYWYQQILGQGPKLLIQFQNNGVVDDSQLPKDRFSAERLKGVDSTLKIQPAKLEDSAVYLCASSLEGSGGQETQYFGPGTRLLVL.

The gene calls are TRBV7-9 and TRBJ2-7; D not resolved. This CDR3 has 14 residues. Germline V gives CDR1 SEHNR, CDR2 FQNEAQ (reference sequence). The V end lost 4 bases, the J end lost 2 bases, and 12 bases lay between the germline ends. CDR3 coding DNA: TGTGCCAGCAGCTCCCGTTCGCCGACCTACGAGCAGTACTTC. Translated: CASSSRSPTYEQYF.

The CDR3 bases are TGTGCCAGCAGCCCCCCAGGGGGTCCCAAAAACATTCAGTACTTC. It codes for CASSPPGGPKNIQYF. The chain carries TRBV7-9 and TRBJ2-4; 7 bases agree with TRBD1. Germline assignment: CDR1 SEHNR and CDR2 FQNEAQ (reference sequence). V was pared by 5 bases and J by 2 bases, with 6 bases of the junction left unmatched. CDR3 length: 15 amino acids.

The chain combines TRBV19 with TRBJ1-1; D unclear. Germline values: CDR1 LNHDA, CDR2 SQIVND (reference sequence). Trimming cost V 6 bases and J 1 base, with 12 bases left between them. The CDR3 covers 14 residues. CDR3 nucleotides: TGTGCCAGTAGCGACTCCGACAAGAACACTGAAGCTTTCTTT. Translated, it gives CASSDSDKNTEAFF.

The rearrangement uses TRBV2 and TRBJ2-3; no definite D call. The CDR3 loop spans 13 amino acids. V was shortened by 3 bases and J by 1 base, with 5 bases between the two germline ends. Looked up from germline, CDR1 is SNHLY and CDR2 is FYNNEI. CDR3 sequence: CASSDYRTDTQYF. For the CDR3, the DNA is TGTGCCAGCAGTGACTACCGCACAGATACGCAGTATTTT.

This clone came up a few times. V gene TRBV20-1 combines with J gene TRBJ2-5; D uncertain. The germline V gene encodes CDR1 DFQATT and CDR2 SNEGSKA (reference sequence). Trimming stripped 5 bases from V and 6 bases from J, with 10 bases between. CDR3 length: 11 amino acids. The CDR3 DNA reads as TGCAGTGCTCCGCCCTCGCAGACCCAGTACTTC. Protein sequence: CSAPPSQTQYF.

The chain carries TRBV28 and TRBJ1-5, with 8 bases aligning to TRBD1. V dropped 0 bases and J dropped 6; count of bases not matched to a gene: 4. There are 15 residues in the CDR3. Germline-derived CDR1 and CDR2 are MDHEN and SYDVKM. CDR3 in amino acids: CASSLWQGAAQPQHF. Here the CDR3 DNA reads TGTGCCAGCAGTTTATGGCAGGGGGCCGCTCAGCCCCAGCATTTT.

The rearrangement links TRBV2 to TRBJ1-2, with 8 positions matching TRBD1. Trimming at V came to 0 bases and at J to 8 bases, leaving 8 bases not matched to a gene. The germline CDR1 and CDR2 sequences are SNHLY and FYNNEI. This CDR3 has 15 residues. This CDR3 reads CASSEAGTGLQGYTF. Written as DNA, the CDR3 is TGTGCCAGCAGTGAAGCGGGGACAGGTCTGCAGGGCTACACCTTC.

This clone came up a few times. The V call is TRBV5-1, the J call TRBJ2-7; a weak D match, TRBD2 (6 bases). The germline V gene encodes CDR1 SGHRS and CDR2 YFSETQ. With 2 bases removed from V and 2 bases from J, the gap between germline ends came to 11 bases. The CDR3 has 14 residues. The CDR3 is CASSLSGGTYEQYF. The CDR3 DNA is TGCGCCAGCAGCTTATCTGGCGGGACCTACGAGCAGTACTTC.

The V and J genes are TRBV9 and TRBJ2-1; D is tentatively TRBD1 or TRBD2 (6 bases each). Looked up from germline, CDR1 is SGDLS and CDR2 is YYNGEE. Trimming removed 2 bases from V and 5 bases from J, with 14 bases in between. This CDR3 comprises 15 residues. DNA for the CDR3: TGTGCCAGCAGCGTCCGGGGGCCAGCGGACAATGAGCAGTTCTTC. As protein: CASSVRGPADNEQFF. Together with reference TRBV9 and TRBJ2-1, the CDR3 gives the full variable domain: DSGVTQTPKHLITATGQRVTLRCSPRSGDLSVYWYQQSLDQGLQFLIQYYNGEERAKGNILERFSAQQFPDLHSELNLSSLELGDSALYFCASSVRGPADNEQFFGPGTRLTVL.

This rearrangement joins TRBV19 to TRBJ2-1; the D gene is possibly TRBD2 (6 bases). The germline gives CDR1 LNHDA, CDR2 SQIVND (reference sequence). There are 17 residues in the CDR3. V was shortened by 0 bases and J by 6 bases, with 18 bases between the two germline ends. The chain's CDR3 is CASSIDWGDFPTNEQFF. CDR3 DNA: TGTGCCAGTAGTATAGATTGGGGGGATTTCCCGACCAATGAGCAGTTCTTC.

Comments on this clone: The sample contains more than one DNA sequence encoding this CDR3. The J gene is TRBJ1-6, the V gene TRBV7-3; D remains unclear. Germline CDR1 is SGHTA and CDR2 is FQGTGA. The CDR3 loop spans 14 amino acids. The V gene lost 2 bases and the J gene lost 7 bases, with 9 bases spanning the gap. The CDR3 nucleotides are TGTGCCAGCAGCTTAGGGCTCGGGAATTCACCCCTCCACTTT. Its translation is CASSLGLGNSPLHF.

The chain couples TRBV6-1 to TRBJ2-3; TRBD1 aligns across 8 bases. The CDR3 contains 15 residues. Germline V gene data show CDR1 as MNHNS and CDR2 as SASEGT. V lost 2 bases to trimming and J lost 4 bases; unmatched junction nucleotides: 5. The CDR3 sequence is CASSEQGAIADTQYF. In DNA, the CDR3 is TGTGCCAGCAGTGAACAGGGGGCGATTGCAGATACGCAGTATTTT.

This chain links TRBV30 with TRBJ1-5; TRBD1 matches 7 bases. Germline V CDR1 and CDR2: GTSNPN, SVGIG (reference sequence). J lost 1 base, V lost 3 bases, and 15 bases had no gene match. The CDR3 runs 18 residues. The DNA of the CDR3 is TGTGCCTGGAGCGCCGTTCTTTGGAGGGACAGAAGCAATCAGCCCCAGCATTTT. It is translated as CAWSAVLWRDRSNQPQHF.

The V gene is TRBV30, the J gene TRBJ1-2; D may be TRBD1 (6 bases). CDR1 is GTSNPN, CDR2 SVGIG, per germline (reference sequence). This CDR3 region has 12 residues. The ends were cut back, 6 bases at V and 7 bases at J, with 15 bases in the middle. This CDR3 is CACPQGPRGYTF. The CDR3 DNA follows: TGTGCCTGCCCACAGGGACCCCGTGGCTACACCTTC.

As DNA, the CDR3 is TGTGCCAGCTCACCACAGCGGGGCCTCAACGGGGAGCAGTTCTTC. Protein product: CASSPQRGLNGEQFF. The chain combines TRBV18 with TRBJ2-1; 7 bases map to TRBD2. Unmatched junction bases numbered 10, after V lost 1 base and J lost 10 bases. The CDR3 extends over 15 amino acids. The germline CDR1 and CDR2 sequences are KGHSH and LQKENI.

The chain is built from TRBV18 and TRBJ2-6, with D possibly being TRBD1 (6 bases). Trimming took 4 bases from V and 3 from J, leaving 13 bases between them. The CDR3 runs 16 residues. Germline CDR1 KGHSH, CDR2 LQKENI. In DNA, the CDR3 is TGTGCCAGCTCACACCTGGACAGTCGTGGGGCCAACGTCCTGACTTTC. Protein sequence: CASSHLDSRGANVLTF.

The rearrangement uses TRBV7-3 and TRBJ2-1; D uncertain. CDR3 length: 12 amino acids. Germline CDR1 and CDR2: SGHTA and FQGTGA. V dropped 5 bases and J dropped 5 bases, with 7 bases sitting between them. In nucleotides, the CDR3 is TGTGCCAGCAGCCCCAATAACAATGAGCAGTTCTTC. Its protein product is CASSPNNNEQFF. The full variable domain, in which reference TRBV7-3 and TRBJ2-1 provide the parts outside the CDR3, is GAGVSQTPSNKVTEKGKYVELRCDPISGHTALYWYRQSLGQGPEFLIYFQGTGAADDSGLPNDRFFAVRPEGSVSTLKIQRTERGDSAVYLCASSPNNNEQFFGPGTRLTVL.

This clone was detected only a few times. The junction does not match germline at one end; this may be a read error. The chain has TRBV7-7 and TRBJ2-3; D is possibly TRBD2 (6 bases). The CDR3 length is 14 residues. CDR1 is SSHAT, CDR2 FNYEAQ, per germline (reference sequence). CDR3 DNA: TGTGCTAGCAGCACGGGACTTAGCACAGATACGCAGTATTTT. Translated, it gives CASSTGLSTDTQYF.

The CDR3 nucleotides read TGTGCCAGCTCACCACGGTGGACAGACGCTAACTATGGCTACACCTTC. This codes for CASSPRWTDANYGYTF. V gene TRBV18 combines with J gene TRBJ1-2, with TRBD1 as a possible D gene (6 bases). V lost 1 base to trimming and J lost 0 bases, with 12 bases between them. Per germline, CDR1 KGHSH and CDR2 LQKENI. The CDR3 sequence is 16 residues long.

As regards this clone: The sample holds other DNA sequences that translate to the same CDR3. CDR3 sequence reads: CASSELGDGYTF. The CDR3, as DNA: TGTGCCAGCAGTGAATTGGGGGATGGCTACACCTTC. The chain joins TRBV25-1 to TRBJ1-2; perhaps TRBD1 as D (5 bases). Germline CDR1 MGHDK, CDR2 SYGVNS. The CDR3 totals 12 residues. The V gene lost 1 base and the J gene lost 6 bases, with 6 bases spanning the gap.

This chain uses TRBV14 with TRBJ1-5, with D unresolved. CDR1 and CDR2 (germline): SGHDN, FVKESK. The CDR3 is 17 residues long. V was cut by 1 base and J by 5 bases, with 18 bases left in between. CDR3 DNA: TGTGCCAGCAGCCAAGGGTTAGCGGGTCTGCACGATCAGCCCCAGCATTTT. Its protein is CASSQGLAGLHDQPQHF.